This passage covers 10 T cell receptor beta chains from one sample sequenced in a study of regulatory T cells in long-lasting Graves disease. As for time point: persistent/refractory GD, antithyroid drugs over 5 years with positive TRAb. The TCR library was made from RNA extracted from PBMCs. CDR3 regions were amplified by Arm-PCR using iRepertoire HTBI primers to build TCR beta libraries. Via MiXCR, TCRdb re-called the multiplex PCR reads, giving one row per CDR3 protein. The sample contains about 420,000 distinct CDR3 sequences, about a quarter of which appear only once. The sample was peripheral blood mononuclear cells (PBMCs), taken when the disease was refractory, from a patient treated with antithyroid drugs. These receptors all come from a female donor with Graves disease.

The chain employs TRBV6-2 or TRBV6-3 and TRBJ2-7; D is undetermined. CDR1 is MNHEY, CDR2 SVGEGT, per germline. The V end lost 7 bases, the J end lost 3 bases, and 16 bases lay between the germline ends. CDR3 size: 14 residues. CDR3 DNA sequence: TGTGCCAGCACCCCCAGAGTCCTTAGCTACGAGCAGTACTTC. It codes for CASTPRVLSYEQYF.

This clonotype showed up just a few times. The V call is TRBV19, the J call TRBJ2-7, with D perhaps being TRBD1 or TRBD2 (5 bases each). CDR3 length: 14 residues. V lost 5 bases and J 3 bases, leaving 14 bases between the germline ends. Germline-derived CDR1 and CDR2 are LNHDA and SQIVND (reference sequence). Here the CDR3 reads CASSVTGTNYEQYF. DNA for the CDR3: TGTGCCAGTAGTGTCACCGGGACGAACTACGAGCAGTACTTC.

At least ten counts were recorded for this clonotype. CDR3 amino acids: CASSPPGAPYGYTF. For the CDR3, the DNA is TGTGCCAGCTCACCACCTGGAGCTCCCTATGGCTACACCTTC. The genes are TRBV18 and TRBJ1-2, with D unclear. The CDR3 extends over 14 amino acids. Looked up from germline, CDR1 is KGHSH and CDR2 is LQKENI. Trimming pared 0 bases from V and 4 bases from J, leaving 9 bases between.

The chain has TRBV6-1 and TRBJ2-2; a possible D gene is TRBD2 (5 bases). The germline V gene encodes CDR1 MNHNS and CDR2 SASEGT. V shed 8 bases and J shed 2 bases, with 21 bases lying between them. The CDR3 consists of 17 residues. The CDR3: CASRRGISGTNTGELFF. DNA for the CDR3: TGTGCCAGCCGACGAGGAATAAGCGGTACCAACACCGGGGAGCTGTTTTTT.

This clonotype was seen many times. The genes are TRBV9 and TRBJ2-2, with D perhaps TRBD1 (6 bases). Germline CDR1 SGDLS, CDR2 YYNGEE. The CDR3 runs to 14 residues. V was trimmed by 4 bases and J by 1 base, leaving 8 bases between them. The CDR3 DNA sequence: TGTGCCAGCAGCACGACAGGGAACACCGGGGAGCTGTTTTTT. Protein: CASSTTGNTGELFF.

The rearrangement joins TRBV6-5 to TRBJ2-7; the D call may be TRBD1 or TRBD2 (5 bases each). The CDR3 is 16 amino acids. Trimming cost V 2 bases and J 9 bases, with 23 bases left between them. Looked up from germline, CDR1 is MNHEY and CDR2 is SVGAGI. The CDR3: CASSYAPGPPQSGQYF. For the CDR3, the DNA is TGTGCCAGCAGTTACGCACCGGGACCGCCGCAGTCTGGGCAGTACTTC.

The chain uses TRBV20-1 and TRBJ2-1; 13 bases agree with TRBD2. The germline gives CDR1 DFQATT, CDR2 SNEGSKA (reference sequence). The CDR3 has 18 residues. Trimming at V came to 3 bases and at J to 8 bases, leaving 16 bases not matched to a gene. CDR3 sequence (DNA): TGCAGTGCTAGGAGCCTCGGAAAAGGGACTAGCGGGATGGATGAGCAGTTCTTC. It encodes CSARSLGKGTSGMDEQFF.

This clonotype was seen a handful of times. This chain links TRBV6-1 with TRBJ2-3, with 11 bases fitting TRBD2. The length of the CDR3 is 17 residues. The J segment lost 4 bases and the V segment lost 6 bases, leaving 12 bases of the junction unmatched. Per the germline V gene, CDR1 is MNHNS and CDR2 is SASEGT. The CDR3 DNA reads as TGTGCCAGCAGCCGCCTAACTAGCGGGAGATTCGCAGATACGCAGTATTTT. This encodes CASSRLTSGRFADTQYF.

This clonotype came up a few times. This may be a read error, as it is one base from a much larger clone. The DNA for the CDR3 is TGTGCCAGCAGGGGAGAGGGGGGCTATGGCTACACCTTC. It encodes CASRGEGGYGYTF. The chain combines TRBV2 with TRBJ1-2; TRBD1 might be the D (6 bases). Trimming took off 6 bases at V and 4 bases at J, with 12 bases between the two ends. The germline V gene encodes CDR1 SNHLY and CDR2 FYNNEI. CDR3 size: 13 residues. Combining the CDR3 with reference TRBV2 and TRBJ1-2 gives the whole variable domain EPEVTQTPSHQVTQMGQEVILRCVPISNHLYFYWYRQILGQKVEFLVSFYNNEISEKSEIFDDQFSVERPDGSNFTLKIRSTKLEDSAMYFCASRGEGGYGYTFGSGTRLTVV.

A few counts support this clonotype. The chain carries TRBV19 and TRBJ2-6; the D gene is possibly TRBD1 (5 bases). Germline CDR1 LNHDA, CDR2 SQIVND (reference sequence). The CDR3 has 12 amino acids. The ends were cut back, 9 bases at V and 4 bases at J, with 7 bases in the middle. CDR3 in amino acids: CASRAGANVLTF. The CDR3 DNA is TGTGCCAGCAGGGCCGGGGCCAACGTCCTGACTTTC.